This entry lists 25 T cell receptor beta chains sequenced from one sample in a study of T cells after yellow fever vaccination. TCRdb called the 5' RACE reads again in MiXCR, with one record for every CDR3 protein. The sample yields 170,000 or so distinct CDR3 sequences, 6.2% seen once. Sequences were derived from CD4+ T cells sorted from PBMCs, sampled on the day of the first yellow fever vaccination. These receptors originate from a man aged 18 to 29 who received the YFV17D yellow fever vaccine.

This clonotype has a handful of counts. The J gene is TRBJ2-3, the V gene TRBV7-2; D uncertain. The CDR3 extends over 14 amino acids. The ends were cut back, 5 bases at V and 7 bases at J, with 16 bases in the middle. Looked up from germline, CDR1 is SGHTA and CDR2 is FQGNSA. The CDR3 nucleotides are TGTGCCAGCAGCCCAATGATAGGATTGAATACGCAGTATTTT. Its translation is CASSPMIGLNTQYF.

There are a few counts of this clonotype. The chain is built from TRBV4-3 and TRBJ1-6; tentatively, D is TRBD1 (5 bases). The germline CDR1 and CDR2 sequences are LGHNA and YSLEER. The CDR3 spans 14 residues. Trimming stripped 1 base from V and 10 bases from J, with 11 bases between. The DNA of the CDR3 is TGCGCCAGCAGCCAAGGCAGGGATGGGTCACCCCTCCACTTT. It is translated as CASSQGRDGSPLHF.

This clonotype was counted ten times or more. The genes are TRBV10-3 and TRBJ2-3, with 9 bases aligning to TRBD2. Trimming took 4 bases from V and 1 from J; bases not matched to a gene: 6. From germline, CDR1 is ENHRY and CDR2 SYGVKD. This CDR3 is 16 amino acids long. Here the CDR3 DNA reads TGTGCCATCAGTGCCGGCCTAGCGGGACGCACAGATACGCAGTATTTT. Translation: CAISAGLAGRTDTQYF.

As to this clonotype: It may be a read error: a sequence one base away is much more abundant. The J gene is TRBJ1-1, the V gene TRBV24-1, with 7 positions matching TRBD1. Germline CDR1 and CDR2: KGHDR and SFDVKD. The CDR3 has 14 amino acids. Trimming took 4 bases from V and 10 from J; bases not matched to a gene: 11. In DNA, the CDR3 is TGTGCCACCAGTGACCTCATGACAGGGAAGGGAGCTTTCTTT. It specifies CATSDLMTGKGAFF.

The rearrangement joins TRBV24-1 to TRBJ1-2; D might be TRBD1 (5 bases). CDR3 length: 15 residues. Germline V gene sequence: CDR1 KGHDR, CDR2 SFDVKD. V lost 2 bases, J lost 9 bases, and 18 bases lay in between. CDR3 coding DNA: TGTGCCACCAGTGATTCCCTAGTCGGGGCCAGGAGCTACACCTTC. It codes for CATSDSLVGARSYTF.

This chain links TRBV18 with TRBJ1-4; D ambiguous. The length of the CDR3 is 15 residues. With 3 bases removed from V and 0 bases from J, the gap between germline ends came to 8 bases. CDR1 is KGHSH and CDR2 is LQKENI in the germline V gene. The CDR3 DNA reads as TGTGCCAGCTCACCGACGGAGACAACTAATGAAAAACTGTTTTTT. It codes for CASSPTETTNEKLFF.

A few counts support this clonotype. The chain employs TRBV4-3 and TRBJ2-5; D perhaps matches TRBD1 (5 bases). Per germline, CDR1 LGHNA and CDR2 YSLEER. Trimming pared 1 base from V and 4 bases from J, leaving 13 bases between. This CDR3 contains 15 residues. CDR3 amino acids: CASSQGTLHRETQYF. DNA of the CDR3: TGCGCCAGCAGCCAAGGGACACTCCATCGAGAGACCCAGTACTTC.

With regard to this clonotype: A clone one base away is much larger, so this may be a read error. The chain recombines TRBV6-2 or TRBV6-3 with TRBJ2-5; unclear D gene. Germline CDR1 is MNHEY and CDR2 is SVGEGT. Trimming removed 4 bases at V and 1 base at J, with 10 bases between. This CDR3 contains 14 residues. DNA of the CDR3: TGTGCCAGCAGTTGGACGGCGCTCCAAGAGACCCAGTACTTC. Translating gives CASSWTALQETQYF.

This clonotype was detected ten times or more. The chain couples TRBV5-1 to TRBJ2-1; weak D call: TRBD2 (5 bases). Germline V gene lookup returns CDR1 SGHRS and CDR2 YFSETQ. The V and J ends lost 5 bases and 5 bases respectively, with 14 bases between them. The CDR3 has 14 amino acids. CDR3 sequence: CASSDTGDNNEQFF. CDR3 in DNA: TGCGCCAGCAGTGATACCGGGGATAACAATGAGCAGTTCTTC.

With respect to this clonotype: This sequence may be a read error, since a much larger clone differs from it by one base. The chain recombines TRBV2 with TRBJ2-5; either TRBD1 or TRBD2 may fit D (6 bases each). Trimming took 4 bases from V and 7 from J, leaving 13 bases between them. The CDR3 totals 13 residues. From germline, CDR1 is SNHLY and CDR2 FYNNEI. Written as DNA, the CDR3 is TGTGCCAGCAGTGTAGGGGGGACGGGGACCCAGTACTTC. Protein product: CASSVGGTGTQYF.

This clonotype has more than one count but fewer than ten. This chain joins TRBV27 and TRBJ2-7, with D unresolved. CDR3 length equals 13 residues. V was shortened by 8 bases and J by 0 bases, with 11 bases between the two germline ends. The germline V gene has CDR1 MNHEY and CDR2 SMNVEV (reference sequence). In nucleotides, the CDR3 is TGTGCCAGCGGTAGGGCGGACTCCTACGAGCAGTACTTC. As protein: CASGRADSYEQYF.

This clonotype was seen repeatedly, ten times or more. The chain couples TRBV5-1 to TRBJ1-4; no reliable D call. The V end lost 5 bases, the J end lost 0 bases, and 11 bases lay between the germline ends. CDR1 and CDR2 (germline): SGHRS, YFSETQ. This CDR3 comprises 15 residues. The CDR3 loop is CASSWTVATNEKLFF. The CDR3 nucleotides read TGCGCCAGCAGTTGGACCGTTGCAACTAATGAAAAACTGTTTTTT.

This clonotype was detected a few times. In DNA form, the CDR3 reads TGCGCCAGCAGCCAAGATCTTGTCACCCGGGCTTTCTTT. As protein: CASSQDLVTRAFF. J is TRBJ1-1 and V is TRBV4-3; D unclear. V lost 0 bases and J 11 bases, leaving 13 bases between the germline ends. The V gene's germline CDR1 is LGHNA and CDR2 YSLEER. This CDR3 comprises 13 residues.

This clonotype appeared a few times. This sequence joins TRBV20-1 and TRBJ2-7, with TRBD1 matching over 8 bases. Germline-derived CDR1 and CDR2 are DFQATT and SNEGSKA (reference sequence). The CDR3 runs to 15 residues. The V gene end was trimmed by 0 bases and the J gene end by 3 bases; junction bases not matched to a gene: 7. The CDR3 spells CSARDEARGLYEQYF. The CDR3 nucleotides are TGCAGTGCTAGAGATGAGGCCAGGGGGCTCTACGAGCAGTACTTC.

There are many counts of this clonotype. The J gene is TRBJ2-3, the V gene TRBV7-2; D perhaps matches TRBD1 (5 bases). Per germline, CDR1 SGHTA and CDR2 FQGNSA. This CDR3 comprises 14 residues. Trimming left V 5 bases short and J 6 bases short, with 15 bases between. CDR3 residues: CASSPWGRGDTQYF. In DNA, the CDR3 is TGTGCCAGCAGCCCCTGGGGCCGCGGTGATACGCAGTATTTT.

This clonotype was observed at least ten times. This chain connects TRBV28 to TRBJ2-3; TRBD1 might be the D (5 bases). The germline CDR1 and CDR2 sequences are MDHEN and SYDVKM. The CDR3 is 14 amino acids. V lost 6 bases to trimming and J lost 0 bases, with 10 bases between them. The CDR3 spells CASRPGHSTDTQYF. The CDR3 nucleotides are TGTGCCAGCAGACCAGGACACAGCACAGATACGCAGTATTTT. Using reference TRBV28 and TRBJ2-3 for the parts outside the CDR3, the full variable domain is DVKVTQSSRYLVKRTGEKVFLECVQDMDHENMFWYRQDPGLGLRLIYFSYDVKMKEKGDIPEGYSVSREKKERFSLILESASTNQTSMYLCASRPGHSTDTQYFGPGTRLTVL.

This clonotype has ten or more counts. V gene TRBV12-3 or TRBV12-4 combines with J gene TRBJ2-4; a weak D match, TRBD1 (5 bases). There are 12 residues in the CDR3. V was pared by 7 bases and J by 5 bases, with 9 bases between. This chain's CDR3 is CASTGWENIQYF. Written as DNA, the CDR3 is TGTGCCAGCACAGGGTGGGAAAACATTCAGTACTTC.

Only a few counts were recorded for this clonotype. The chain employs TRBV28 and TRBJ1-2; 7 nucleotides align to TRBD1. The CDR3 runs 15 residues. CDR1 and CDR2 (germline): MDHEN, SYDVKM. J was trimmed by 0 bases and V by 1 base; bases with no gene match: 2. The CDR3 sequence: CASSLSTGANYGYTF. CDR3 in DNA: TGTGCCAGCAGTTTATCAACAGGGGCTAACTATGGCTACACCTTC.

V is TRBV4-1 and J is TRBJ2-7, with D unresolved. The CDR3 is made up of 16 amino acids. Deletions cut 0 bases from V and 0 bases from J, with 12 bases between. Germline loops: CDR1 MGHRA, CDR2 YSYEKL. The CDR3 DNA sequence: TGCGCCAGCAGCCAAGACTGGTTCCCCTCCTCCTACGAGCAGTACTTC. Protein sequence: CASSQDWFPSSYEQYF.

The V call is TRBV12-3 or TRBV12-4, the J call TRBJ2-3; D unclear. Trimming pared 2 bases from V and 2 bases from J, leaving 11 bases between. CDR3 length: 15 residues. The CDR3 DNA reads as TGTGCCAGCAGTTTACCCCCTGCGGTCACAGATACGCAGTATTTT. This gives the protein CASSLPPAVTDTQYF.

The chain links TRBV29-1 to TRBJ1-1; TRBD1 agrees at 8 bases. The germline CDR1 and CDR2 sequences are SQVTM and ANQGSEA. There are 16 residues in the CDR3. Unmatched junction bases numbered 12, after V lost 6 bases and J lost 0 bases. In DNA, the CDR3 is TGCAGCGTCATACCCAGGGGGCCGGCTATGAACACTGAAGCTTTCTTT. Amino acids: CSVIPRGPAMNTEAFF.

On this clonotype: This may arise from a read error, as a much more abundant clone is one base away. The rearrangement links TRBV4-1 to TRBJ2-7, with no clear D. Germline V CDR1 and CDR2: MGHRA, YSYEKL. The CDR3 sequence is 15 residues long. With 0 bases removed from V and 2 bases from J, the gap between germline ends came to 11 bases. The CDR3 reads CASSQDVQNTYEQYV. CDR3 bases: TGCGCCAGCAGCCAAGATGTGCAGAACACCTACGAGCAGTACGTC.

This clonotype was detected many times. The chain carries TRBV6-5 and TRBJ1-1; D possibly corresponds to TRBD1 (6 bases). CDR1 MNHEY and CDR2 SVGAGI come from the germline V gene. The CDR3 has 15 amino acids. Trimming pared 4 bases from V and 5 bases from J, leaving 17 bases between. DNA for the CDR3: TGTGCCAGCAGTTCCCCCCAGGGGATGAGGACTGAAGCTTTCTTT. It translates to CASSSPQGMRTEAFF.

This chain links TRBV2 with TRBJ2-2; TRBD1 agrees at 7 bases. The CDR3 extends over 14 amino acids. Germline V lookup: CDR1 SNHLY, CDR2 FYNNEI. V lost 5 bases to trimming and J lost 7 bases; unmatched junction nucleotides: 7. CDR3 DNA sequence: TGTGCCAGCAGTCTGACAGGGCGGAGCGGGGAGCTGTTTTTT. It specifies CASSLTGRSGELFF.

This clonotype has a count of ten or more. The chain has TRBV15 and TRBJ2-1; D might be TRBD1 (5 bases). This CDR3 has 15 amino acids. The germline V and J ends were trimmed by 0 bases and 7 bases, with 13 bases remaining between them. CDR1 and CDR2 (germline): LNHNV, YYDKDF (reference sequence). This CDR3 is CATSRDLGRENEQFF. The DNA of the CDR3 is TGTGCCACCAGCAGAGATCTAGGCAGGGAAAATGAGCAGTTCTTC.